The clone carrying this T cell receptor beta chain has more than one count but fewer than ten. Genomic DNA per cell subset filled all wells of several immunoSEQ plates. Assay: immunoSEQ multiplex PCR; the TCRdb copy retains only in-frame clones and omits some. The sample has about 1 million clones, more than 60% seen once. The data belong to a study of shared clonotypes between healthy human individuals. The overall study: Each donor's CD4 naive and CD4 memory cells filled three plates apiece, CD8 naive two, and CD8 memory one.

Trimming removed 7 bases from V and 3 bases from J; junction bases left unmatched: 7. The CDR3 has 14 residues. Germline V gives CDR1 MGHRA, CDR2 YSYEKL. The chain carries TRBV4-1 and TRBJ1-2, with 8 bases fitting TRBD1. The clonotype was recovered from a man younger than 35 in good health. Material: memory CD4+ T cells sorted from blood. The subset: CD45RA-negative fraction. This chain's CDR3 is CASNHAGGDYGYTF. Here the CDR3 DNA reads TGCGCCAGCAACCATGCAGGGGGCGACTATGGCTACACCTTC.